What follows describes a single T cell receptor beta chain. With ten immunoSEQ deep assay plates, unsorted PBMC DNA underwent sequencing. Produced via immunoSEQ multiplex PCR; TCRdb's table is partial and in-frame only. The sample shows around 530,000 clones, 70% to 80% of them seen only once. The data were taken from a study of shared clonotypes between healthy human individuals. Trimming took off 4 bases at V and 3 bases at J, with 12 bases between the two ends. CDR3 size: 14 residues. Germline assignment: CDR1 MGHRA and CDR2 YSYEKL. Genomic DNA for unsorted samples, which was extracted with the QIAamp DNA Blood Mini kit, came from about 90 million PBMCs.

The sample was PBMCs. The J gene is TRBJ2-5, the V gene TRBV4-1, with D tentatively TRBD2 (6 bases). This receptor was taken from a woman in her forties in good health. Some clones in this sample may be carry-over from other donors' samples. The CDR3 region has the DNA TGCGCCAGCAGCCCTACTTCGGGAGAAGAGACCCAGTACTTC. Translated: CASSPTSGEETQYF.